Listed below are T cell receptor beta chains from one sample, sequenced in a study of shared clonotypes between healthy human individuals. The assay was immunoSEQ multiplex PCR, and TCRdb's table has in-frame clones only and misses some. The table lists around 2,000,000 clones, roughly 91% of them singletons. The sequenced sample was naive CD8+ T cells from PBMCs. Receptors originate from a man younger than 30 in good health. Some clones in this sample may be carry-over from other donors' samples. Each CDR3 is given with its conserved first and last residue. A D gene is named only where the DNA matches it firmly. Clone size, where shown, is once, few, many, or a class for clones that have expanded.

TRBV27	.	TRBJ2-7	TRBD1	TGTGCCAGCAGTGGGGGACAGGGGGCGCCCGTCTACGAGCAGTACTTC	CASSGGQGAPVYEQYF
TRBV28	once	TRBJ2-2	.	TGTGCCAGCAGTTTTTTTCCGAACACCGGGGAGCTGTTTTTT	CASSFFPNTGELFF
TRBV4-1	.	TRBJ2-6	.	TGCGCCAGCAGCCAAGATCGGTTAATCGTACAGGGACTAACTGGGGCCAACGTCCTGACTTTC	CASSQDRLIVQGLTGANVLTF
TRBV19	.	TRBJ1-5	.	TGTGCCAGTAGTATCTATCCAGGGTCTGGTCAGCCCCAGCATTTT	CASSIYPGSGQPQHF
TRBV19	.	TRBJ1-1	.	TGTGCCAGTAGTAATCTACGGGGTCAGGGGAACACTGAAGCTTTCTTT	CASSNLRGQGNTEAFF
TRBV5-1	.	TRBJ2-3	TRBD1	TGCGCCAGCAGCTTGGGGACAGGGGGCTTTGATACGCAGTATTTT	CASSLGTGGFDTQYF
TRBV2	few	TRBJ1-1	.	TGTGCCAGCAGTGTACGAGGCGGGACTGAAGCTTTCTTT	CASSVRGGTEAFF
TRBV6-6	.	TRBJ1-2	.	TGTGCCAGCAGTTACTCAGGGGACGGTGGCTACACCTTC	CASSYSGDGGYTF
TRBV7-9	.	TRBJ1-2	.	TGTGCCAGCAGCTCCCGGGGCAACTATGGCTACACCTTC	CASSSRGNYGYTF
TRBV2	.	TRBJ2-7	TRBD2	TGTGCCAGCAGTGAAGGGATCGGGAGGGCCCCCTACGAGCAGTACTTC	CASSEGIGRAPYEQYF
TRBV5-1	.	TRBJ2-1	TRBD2	TGCGCCAGCAGCTTGGTTCAGGGCGGGAGATACAATGAGCAGTTCTTC	CASSLVQGGRYNEQFF
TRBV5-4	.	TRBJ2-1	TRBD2	TGTGCCAGCAGCCACATGGGGGGGGCCTACAATGAGCAGTTCTTC	CASSHMGGAYNEQFF
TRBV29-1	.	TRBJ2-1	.	TGCAGCGCTGGGAGTTTTTCTTACAATGAGCAGTTCTTC	CSAGSFSYNEQFF
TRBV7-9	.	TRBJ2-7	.	TGTGCCAGCAGGGGGACTTTATACGAGCAGTACTTC	CASRGTLYEQYF
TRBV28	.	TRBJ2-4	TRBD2	TGTGCCAGCAGTCCGCTCGGGGAGGGCAAAAACATTCAGTACTTC	CASSPLGEGKNIQYF
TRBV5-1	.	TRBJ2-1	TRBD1	TGCGCCAGCAGCTTGGGACAGGGGAAGAATGAGCAGTTCTTC	CASSLGQGKNEQFF
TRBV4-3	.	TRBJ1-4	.	TGCGCCAGCAGCCAAAGGAGGCGCCTGGCGGCTAATGAAAAACTGTTTTTT	CASSQRRRLAANEKLFF
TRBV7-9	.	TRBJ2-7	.	TGTGCCAGCAGCTTAGCTAGCGGCCCCTACGAGCAGTACTTC	CASSLASGPYEQYF
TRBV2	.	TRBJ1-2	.	TGTGCCAGCAGTGAAAGTGGTGGTTGGGGCTACACCTTC	CASSESGGWGYTF
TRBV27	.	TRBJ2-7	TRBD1	TGTGCCAGCAGTTCCCTCACCCGACAGGGGTCCTACGAGCAGTACTTC	CASSSLTRQGSYEQYF
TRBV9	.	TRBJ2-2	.	TGTGCCAGCAGCCACGGGGGCGGGGAGCTGTTTTTT	CASSHGGGELFF
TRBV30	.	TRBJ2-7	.	TGTGCCTGGAGTCTCGGCAGGCGGGAGCAGTACTTC	CAWSLGRREQYF
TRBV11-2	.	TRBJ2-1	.	TGTGCCAGCAGCTTAGTCCCTGGACACAATGAGCAGTTCTTC	CASSLVPGHNEQFF
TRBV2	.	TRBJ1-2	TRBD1	TGTGCCAGCAGAGTTTGGGACAGGCGTATCGAGAACTATGGCTACACCTTC	CASRVWDRRIENYGYTF
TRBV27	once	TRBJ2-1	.	TGTGCCAGCAGCGGGGGCGCAGCCTACAATGAGCAGTTCTTC	CASSGGAAYNEQFF
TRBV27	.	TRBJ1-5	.	TGTGCCAGCAGTTTATTGCCCACCGGTCCCTGGGGGTATCAGCCCCAGCATTTT	CASSLLPTGPWGYQPQHF
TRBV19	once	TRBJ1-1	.	TGTGCCAGTAGTATGTATAGGAACACTGAAGCTTTCTTT	CASSMYRNTEAFF
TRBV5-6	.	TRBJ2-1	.	TGTGCCAGCAGCTTGGTGCTGACCGGCGGTGAGCAGTTCTTC	CASSLVLTGGEQFF
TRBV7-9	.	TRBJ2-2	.	TGTGCCAGCAGCTTCGGCGGACCCACCGGGGAGCTGTTTTTT	CASSFGGPTGELFF
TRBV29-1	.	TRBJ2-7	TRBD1	TGCAGCGTTGAAGATAGGACAGGTTGGTCCTACGAGCAGTACTTC	CSVEDRTGWSYEQYF
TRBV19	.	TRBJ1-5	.	TGTGCCAGTAGTCTAATCAGTGAGTTTAATCAGCCCCAGCATTTT	CASSLISEFNQPQHF
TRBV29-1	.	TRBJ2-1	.	TGCAGCGTTGATATTCCTAGCAATGAGCAGTTCTTC	CSVDIPSNEQFF
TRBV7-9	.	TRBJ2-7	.	TGTGCCAGCAGCTTAGTCTTGGACTCTGAAGTCTACGAGCAGTACTTC	CASSLVLDSEVYEQYF
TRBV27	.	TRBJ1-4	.	TGTGCCAGCAGTGGACGGGCCCGCAATGAAAAACTGTTTTTT	CASSGRARNEKLFF
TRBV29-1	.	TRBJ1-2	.	TGCAGCGTCGACAGGATTTATGGCTACACCTTC	CSVDRIYGYTF
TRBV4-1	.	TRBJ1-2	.	TGCGCCAGCAGCCAAAGGGGGGGGAGCGGCTATGGCTACACCTTC	CASSQRGGSGYGYTF
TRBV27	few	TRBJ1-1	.	TGTGCCAGCAGCTATGGGACTGAAGCTTTCTTT	CASSYGTEAFF
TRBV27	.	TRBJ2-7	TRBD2	TGTGCCAGCAGTTCCCCCCTTAGCGGGAGAGGGGTCTACGAGCAGTACTTC	CASSSPLSGRGVYEQYF
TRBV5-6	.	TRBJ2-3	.	TGTGCCAGCAGCCTCGCCGTGGAGGGGGGCACAGATACGCAGTATTTT	CASSLAVEGGTDTQYF
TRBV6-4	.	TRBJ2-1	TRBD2	TGTGCCAGCAGTGAGACTAGCCAATACAATGAGCAGTTCTTC	CASSETSQYNEQFF